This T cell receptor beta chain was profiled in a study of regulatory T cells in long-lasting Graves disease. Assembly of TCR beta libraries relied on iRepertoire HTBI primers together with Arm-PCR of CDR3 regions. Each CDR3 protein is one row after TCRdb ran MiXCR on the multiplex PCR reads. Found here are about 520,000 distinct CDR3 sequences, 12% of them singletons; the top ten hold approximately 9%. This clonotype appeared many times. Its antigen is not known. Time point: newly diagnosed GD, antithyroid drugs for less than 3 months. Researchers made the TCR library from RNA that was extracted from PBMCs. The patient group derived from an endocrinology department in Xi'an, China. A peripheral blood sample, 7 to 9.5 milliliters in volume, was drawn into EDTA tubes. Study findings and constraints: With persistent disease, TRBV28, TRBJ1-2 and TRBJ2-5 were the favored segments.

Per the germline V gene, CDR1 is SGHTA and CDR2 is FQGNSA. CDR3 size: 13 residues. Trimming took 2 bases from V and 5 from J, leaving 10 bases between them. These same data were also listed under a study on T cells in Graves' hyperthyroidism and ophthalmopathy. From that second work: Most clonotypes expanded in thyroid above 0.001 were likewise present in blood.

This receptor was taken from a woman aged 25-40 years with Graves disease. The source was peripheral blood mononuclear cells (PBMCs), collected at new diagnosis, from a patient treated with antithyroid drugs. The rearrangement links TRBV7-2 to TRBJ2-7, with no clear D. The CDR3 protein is CASSLSRQHEQYF. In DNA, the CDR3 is TGTGCCAGCAGCTTAAGTCGGCAGCACGAGCAGTACTTC.